Described below is a single T cell receptor (beta chain) sequence and its context. Looked up from germline, CDR1 is SQVTM and CDR2 is ANQGSEA. The V end lost 6 bases, the J end lost 3 bases, and 17 bases lay between the germline ends. The CDR3 has 14 amino acids. These data are taken from a study of blood T cells in healthy people across ages. A J-beta primer mix and a sample-barcoded 5' primer were used in a second PCR of about 7 to 12 cycles. At least 2.5 million CDR3-containing paired-end reads were obtained per sample. TCRdb fed the 5' RACE reads into MiXCR, producing one record per CDR3 protein. The sample holds hundreds of thousands of distinct CDR3 sequences, roughly 56% seen once. Extraction of total RNA produced a minimum of 5.5 micrograms from each sample.

This clonotype originated in a man aged 35 to 55 in good health. The sequenced material came from blood. The V call is TRBV29-1, the J call TRBJ1-1; D might be TRBD1 (5 bases). The CDR3 is CSVDEGSGYTEAFF. CDR3 DNA: TGCAGCGTCGACGAGGGGTCGGGTTACACTGAAGCTTTCTTT. Full variable domain (outside the CDR3, taken from reference TRBV29-1 and TRBJ1-1): SAVISQKPSRDICQRGTSLTIQCQVDSQVTMMFWYRQQPGQSLTLIATANQGSEATYESGFVIDKFPISRPNLTFSTLTVSNMSPEDSSIYLCSVDEGSGYTEAFFGQGTRLTVV.